A single sample is the source of the 23 T cell receptor beta chains below, sequenced in a study of identical twins. MiXCR, run by TCRdb on the 5' RACE reads, gives a single entry per CDR3 protein. This table holds around 1.7 million distinct CDR3 sequences, roughly a third found once. The sample taken for sequencing was cord blood. The receptors were sampled from a newborn girl in good health.

This chain uses TRBV5-6 with TRBJ2-2; weak D call: TRBD1 (5 bases). Germline loops: CDR1 SGHDT, CDR2 YYEEEE. The CDR3 covers 15 residues. Trimming left V 1 base short and J 5 bases short, with 12 bases between. CDR3 in DNA: TGTGCCAGCAGCTTGTCTTGGCAGGGTACCGGGGAGCTGTTTTTT. Translating it yields CASSLSWQGTGELFF.

The chain carries TRBV12-3 or TRBV12-4 and TRBJ1-6; weak D call: TRBD1 (6 bases). V was shortened by 3 bases and J by 7 bases, with 16 bases between the two germline ends. The CDR3 runs to 16 residues. This CDR3 reads CASSFVAGAPNSPLHF. CDR3 DNA: TGTGCCAGCAGTTTCGTCGCAGGGGCGCCCAATTCACCCCTCCACTTT.

This chain links TRBV20-1 with TRBJ2-5; 7 nucleotides match TRBD2. The closer fit of TRBJ2-7 to the DNA end suggests the J call may be wrong. The CDR3 length is 15 residues. CDR1 and CDR2 from the germline V gene are DFQATT and SNEGSKA (reference sequence). The CDR3 spells CSARDKHRGDREQYF. The CDR3 DNA reads TGCAGTGCTAGAGATAAACATCGGGGGGACCGCGAGCAGTACTTC.

In this sample, this clonotype turned up a few times. V gene TRBV7-2 combines with J gene TRBJ1-2, with 7 bases aligning to TRBD1. In germline, CDR1 is SGHTA, CDR2 FQGNSA. This CDR3 region has 16 residues. The V and J ends lost 1 base and 4 bases, in that order; junction bases with no gene match: 9. The CDR3 is CASSLGRGGQLYGYTF. In DNA form, the CDR3 reads TGTGCCAGCAGCTTAGGTCGAGGGGGACAGCTCTATGGCTACACCTTC.

J is TRBJ1-5 and V is TRBV3-1, with TRBD1 matching 7 bases. Germline loops: CDR1 LGHDT, CDR2 YNNKEL (reference sequence). The CDR3 covers 14 residues. After removal of 8 bases from V and 7 bases from J, the junction contained 11 bases not matched to a gene. CDR3 coding DNA: TGTGCCAGCGGTAACAGGGGAAGGAAGCAGCCCCAGCATTTT. Translation gives CASGNRGRKQPQHF.

This clonotype was detected many times. The chain links TRBV28 to TRBJ2-7, with D perhaps assigned TRBD1 or TRBD2 (5 bases each). The V end lost 6 bases, the J end lost 4 bases, and 10 bases lay between the germline ends. The CDR3 has 12 amino acids. Germline-derived CDR1 and CDR2 are MDHEN and SYDVKM. The CDR3 sequence: CASRTGPYEQYF. The CDR3 coding sequence is TGTGCCAGCAGAACGGGACCGTACGAGCAGTACTTC.

This clonotype was picked up a small number of times. V usage is TRBV5-6 and J usage is TRBJ1-2, with TRBD1 matching over 8 bases. The germline CDR1 and CDR2 sequences are SGHDT and YYEEEE. The CDR3 has 15 amino acids. Trimming took 3 bases from V and 0 from J; bases not matched to a gene: 4. The DNA of the CDR3 is TGTGCCAGCAGCTCACTGGACAGGGCTAACTATGGCTACACCTTC. This translates into CASSSLDRANYGYTF.

V and J are TRBV5-1 and TRBJ2-3, with 12 nucleotides matching TRBD2. The germline gives CDR1 SGHRS, CDR2 YFSETQ. V gave up 3 bases and J gave up 0 bases; unmatched junction bases: 2. The length of the CDR3 is 16 residues. The CDR3 sequence is CASSSSGRASTDTQYF. In nucleotides, the CDR3 is TGCGCCAGCAGCTCTAGCGGGAGGGCAAGCACAGATACGCAGTATTTT.

The CDR3 spells CASSLGGDLNTGELFF. The CDR3, as DNA: TGTGCCAGCAGCTTGGGGGGGGACCTGAACACCGGGGAGCTGTTTTTT. The chain employs TRBV5-6 and TRBJ2-2, with D perhaps matching TRBD2 (6 bases). The ends were cut back, 0 bases at V and 1 base at J, with 10 bases in the middle. CDR3 size: 16 residues. The germline V gene has CDR1 SGHDT and CDR2 YYEEEE. Supplemented by reference TRBV5-6 and TRBJ2-2, the full variable domain reads DAGVTQSPTHLIKTRGQQVTLRCSPKSGHDTVSWYQQALGQGPQFIFQYYEEEERQRGNFPDRFSGHQFPNYSSELNVNALLLGDSALYLCASSLGGDLNTGELFFGEGSRLTVL.

Points on this clonotype: A read error may account for a junction end that differs from germline. The chain recombines TRBV7-2 with TRBJ1-5; tentatively, D is TRBD1 (6 bases). Germline values: CDR1 SGHTA, CDR2 FQGNSA. The CDR3 is made up of 15 amino acids. CDR3 sequence reads: CASGLAGDGNQPQHF. CDR3 DNA sequence: TGTGCCAGCGGCTTAGCAGGGGATGGCAATCAGCCCCAGCATTTT.

This clonotype showed up just a few times. This rearrangement joins TRBV20-1 to TRBJ2-1; 7 bases map to TRBD2. Trimming removed 2 bases from V and 2 bases from J; junction bases left unmatched: 9. Germline-derived CDR1 and CDR2 are DFQATT and SNEGSKA (reference sequence). This CDR3 is 16 amino acids long. The CDR3 bases are TGCAGTGCTAGACCGCTAGCGGACCCCCCCTACAATGAGCAGTTCTTC. This sequence encodes CSARPLADPPYNEQFF.

This rearrangement joins TRBV20-1 to TRBJ2-1, with TRBD2 matching over 10 bases. The CDR3 length is 13 residues. The V segment lost 6 bases and the J segment 7 bases; nucleotides outside the gene matches: 6. Germline CDR1 is DFQATT and CDR2 is SNEGSKA (reference sequence). CDR3 loop: CSAVPGLANEQFF. The CDR3 bases are TGCAGTGCCGTGCCGGGACTAGCGAATGAGCAGTTCTTC.

This clonotype was observed many times. The junction departs from the called germline gene at one end, perhaps through a read error. V is TRBV5-1 and J is TRBJ1-2, with D possibly matching TRBD1 (5 bases). The CDR3 runs 12 residues. Germline CDR1 and CDR2: SGHRS and YFSETQ. CDR3 nucleotides: TGTGCCAGCAGCCCGGGGGACTATGGCTACACCTTC. Its protein is CASSPGDYGYTF.

The chain has TRBV10-3 and TRBJ1-2, with 8 bases lining up with TRBD1. Germline-derived CDR1 and CDR2 are ENHRY and SYGVKD. The CDR3 is made up of 12 amino acids. Trimming at V came to 6 bases and at J to 8 bases, leaving 5 bases not matched to a gene. The CDR3 sequence: CAIRGQGEGYTF. CDR3 DNA: TGTGCCATCAGAGGACAGGGTGAAGGCTACACCTTC.

The V call is TRBV28, the J call TRBJ2-1; D not resolved. The CDR3 contains 14 residues. V shed 6 bases and J shed 2 bases, with 11 bases lying between them. Germline V gene sequence: CDR1 MDHEN, CDR2 SYDVKM. CDR3 in amino acids: CASSVRSTYNEQFF. The DNA for the CDR3 is TGTGCCAGCAGCGTCAGGTCAACCTACAATGAGCAGTTCTTC.

This clonotype came up a few times. The chain joins TRBV5-1 to TRBJ2-1; D tentatively reads TRBD1 or TRBD2 (5 bases each). This CDR3 comprises 12 residues. V was shortened by 0 bases and J by 12 bases, with 10 bases between the two germline ends. Germline V gene data show CDR1 as SGHRS and CDR2 as YFSETQ. CDR3 DNA sequence: TGCGCCAGCAGCTTGGTCGGGGCGGTGCAGTTCTTC. Protein: CASSLVGAVQFF.

The chain couples TRBV20-1 to TRBJ1-6; TRBD1 matches at 7 bases. V was pared by 5 bases and J by 8 bases, with 9 bases of the junction left unmatched. The germline V gene has CDR1 DFQATT and CDR2 SNEGSKA (reference sequence). The CDR3 has 14 residues. CDR3 region: CSAPYATGHSPLHF. The DNA for the CDR3 is TGCAGTGCTCCCTATGCGACAGGGCATTCACCCCTCCACTTT.

The chain couples TRBV20-1 to TRBJ2-3; D call uncertain. Germline-derived CDR1 and CDR2 are DFQATT and SNEGSKA (reference sequence). V was clipped by 2 bases and J by 2 bases, with 5 bases between them. This CDR3 region has 12 residues. This chain's CDR3 is CSARHPTDTQYF. The DNA for the CDR3 is TGCAGTGCTAGACACCCCACAGATACGCAGTATTTT.

This clonotype was counted a few times. The CDR3 DNA follows: TGTGCCAGCCGGGGGGACACCGGGGAGCTGTTTTTT. Translation gives CASRGDTGELFF. V and J are TRBV28 and TRBJ2-2; 7 bases agree with TRBD2. Germline V CDR1 and CDR2: MDHEN, SYDVKM. CDR3 size: 12 residues. V was pared by 8 bases and J by 3 bases, with 0 bases of the junction left unmatched.

The DNA for the CDR3 is TGTGCCATCAGCACGGGACAGGGGAGCTCCTACGAGCAGTACTTC. Translated, it gives CAISTGQGSSYEQYF. The chain combines TRBV10-3 with TRBJ2-7; TRBD1 aligns across 10 bases. The trim removed 6 bases at V and 0 bases at J, leaving 5 bases unmatched. Germline V gene lookup returns CDR1 ENHRY and CDR2 SYGVKD. There are 15 residues in the CDR3.

The J gene is TRBJ2-7, the V gene TRBV29-1, with a tentative D call TRBD2 (5 bases). Germline V CDR1 and CDR2: SQVTM, ANQGSEA. The CDR3 is made up of 13 amino acids. Trimming took 4 bases from V and 2 from J, leaving 12 bases between them. CDR3 region: CSVVRTLTYEQYF. In DNA, the CDR3 is TGCAGCGTTGTTAGGACTCTTACCTACGAGCAGTACTTC.

The V gene is TRBV2, the J gene TRBJ2-5; no clear D. From germline, CDR1 is SNHLY and CDR2 FYNNEI. Trimming removed 7 bases at V and 5 bases at J, with 8 bases between. This CDR3 comprises 11 residues. CDR3 sequence reads: CASISWETQYF. As DNA, the CDR3 is TGTGCCAGCATTTCGTGGGAGACCCAGTACTTC.

This clonotype was detected ten times or more. The chain has TRBV29-1 and TRBJ2-7; D possibly corresponds to TRBD2 (5 bases). With 5 bases removed from V and 3 bases from J, the gap between germline ends came to 8 bases. This CDR3 comprises 11 residues. Germline CDR1 reads SQVTM; CDR2 reads ANQGSEA. Here the CDR3 DNA reads TGCAGCGTTTTTGAGGGCTACGAGCAGTACTTC. It specifies CSVFEGYEQYF.